One sample yielded the 20 T cell receptor beta chains listed below, sequenced in a study of regulatory T cells in long-lasting Graves disease (dated by TCRdb to the early 2020s). This sample's time point label indicates: persistent/refractory GD, antithyroid drugs over 5 years with positive TRAb. RNA was extracted from PBMCs in TRIzol for both TCR sequencing and RNA sequencing. Library prep was done by multiplex PCR. The reads were generated on an Illumina HiSeq 4000. iRepertoire HTBI primers and Arm-PCR amplification of CDR3 regions were used to construct TCR beta libraries. The public sequencing data were trimmed at Q25 with fastp and processed into clonotypes with MiXCR by TCRdb, which kept only in-frame beta chains. Rows with one shared CDR3 protein collapse into an entry with the most common genes and DNA. In this sample the table shows some 430,000 distinct CDR3 sequences, around a fifth of which occur a single time. The ten largest clones represent roughly 7% of the sample.

Sequencing used peripheral blood mononuclear cells (PBMCs), obtained when the disease was refractory, from a patient treated with antithyroid drugs. The receptors stem from a female donor with Graves disease.

This clonotype was recorded a few times. This chain connects TRBV4-3 to TRBJ2-4; D is perhaps TRBD2 (5 bases). CDR3 length: 17 amino acids. The V and J ends lost 0 bases and 1 base respectively, with 13 bases between them. CDR1 is LGHNA, CDR2 YSLEER, per germline. CDR3 DNA sequence: TGCGCCAGCAGCCAAGATCGGAGTAGCGTGGCCAAAAACATTCAGTACTTC. Residues: CASSQDRSSVAKNIQYF.

The genes are TRBV20-1 and TRBJ1-1, with D unclear. The V end lost 1 base, the J end lost 4 bases, and 13 bases lay between the germline ends. Per germline, CDR1 DFQATT and CDR2 SNEGSKA (reference sequence). CDR3 length: 14 amino acids. CDR3 residues: CSARAPVGSTEAFF. CDR3 coding DNA: TGCAGTGCTAGAGCCCCGGTGGGGTCCACTGAAGCTTTCTTT.

Of note for this clonotype: A much more abundant neighbour one base away suggests this may be a read error. No conserved phenylalanine or tryptophan ends this CDR3, so it is likely a read error. V is TRBV28 and J is TRBJ1-1, with D unresolved. V lost 4 bases and J lost 1, with 13 bases in between. CDR3 size: 15 residues. In germline, CDR1 is MDHEN, CDR2 SYDVKM. CDR3 nucleotide sequence: TGTGCCAGCAGTTCCTCCGACCCGGGGAACACTGAAGCTTTCTCT. Translated, it gives CASSSSDPGNTEAFS.

The chain uses TRBV6-2 or TRBV6-3 and TRBJ2-1; D might be TRBD1 or TRBD2, each matching 5 bases. Looked up from germline, CDR1 is MNHEY and CDR2 is SVGEGT. V dropped 0 bases and J dropped 2 bases, with 11 bases sitting between them. This CDR3 is built from 16 residues. CDR3 sequence reads: CASSYSRDAPYNEQFF. DNA for the CDR3: TGTGCCAGCAGTTACTCTCGGGACGCTCCCTACAATGAGCAGTTCTTC.

This clonotype was counted many times. The rearrangement links TRBV28 to TRBJ2-7; D ambiguous. This CDR3 contains 11 residues. Germline lookup yields CDR1 MDHEN and CDR2 SYDVKM. The V end lost 0 bases, the J end lost 5 bases, and 2 bases lay between the germline ends. The CDR3: CASSLWDEQYF. In DNA form, the CDR3 reads TGTGCCAGCAGTTTATGGGACGAGCAGTACTTC.

This clonotype appeared many times. V gene TRBV30 combines with J gene TRBJ1-5; D is possibly TRBD1 (6 bases). CDR1 is GTSNPN and CDR2 is SVGIG in the germline V gene (reference sequence). Deletions cut 2 bases from V and 6 bases from J, with 14 bases between. The CDR3 is 14 amino acids. DNA of the CDR3: TGTGCCTGGAGTACGGGGGCTCGCCGTCAGCCCCAGCATTTT. Protein product: CAWSTGARRQPQHF. The whole variable domain, filled in from reference TRBV30 and TRBJ1-5, reads SQTIHQWPATLVQPVGSPLSLECTVEGTSNPNLYWYRQAAGRGLQLLFYSVGIGQISSEVPQNLSASRPQDRQFILSSKKLLLSDSGFYLCAWSTGARRQPQHFGDGTRLSIL.

This clonotype was counted many times. The V gene is TRBV24-1, the J gene TRBJ1-5; the D gene is possibly TRBD1 (5 bases). The CDR3 extends over 14 amino acids. Trimming removed 4 bases from V and 7 bases from J, with 13 bases in between. The V gene's germline CDR1 is KGHDR and CDR2 SFDVKD. CDR3 coding DNA: TGTGCCACCAGTGACGCGGGGGGTGGCCAGCCCCAGCATTTT. It is translated as CATSDAGGGQPQHF.

This clonotype has more than one count but fewer than ten. V is TRBV27 and J is TRBJ1-1; D is uncertain. CDR1 is MNHEY and CDR2 is SMNVEV in the germline V gene (reference sequence). CDR3 length: 20 amino acids. Between the trimmed V and J ends, which lost 1 base and 4 bases, there was a span of 28 bases. CDR3: CASSLYVRRVLSPHGTEAFF. CDR3 sequence (DNA): TGTGCCAGCAGTTTATACGTACGACGGGTGTTGAGTCCTCACGGCACTGAAGCTTTCTTT.

Concerning this clonotype itself: A much larger clone is a single base away; this may be a read error. This chain links TRBV6-5 with TRBJ2-5, with a possible D match to TRBD1 (5 bases). Between the trimmed V and J ends, which lost 1 base and 4 bases, there was a span of 7 bases. Germline V gene data show CDR1 as MNHEY and CDR2 as SVGAGI. CDR3 size: 13 residues. Written as DNA, the CDR3 is TGTGCCAGCAGTTACTTCAGGGCAGAGACCCAGTACTTC. It specifies CASSYFRAETQYF.

This clonotype was recorded many times. This sequence joins TRBV7-9 and TRBJ1-2; D call uncertain. Germline CDR1 SEHNR, CDR2 FQNEAQ (reference sequence). The CDR3 has 14 amino acids. V was shortened by 2 bases and J by 3 bases, with 10 bases between the two germline ends. This CDR3 is CASSLYGEYYGYTF. The CDR3 DNA follows: TGTGCCAGCAGCTTATATGGGGAGTACTATGGCTACACCTTC.

V is TRBV19 and J is TRBJ1-1, with D tentatively TRBD1 (5 bases). Germline assignment: CDR1 LNHDA and CDR2 SQIVND (reference sequence). This CDR3 region has 15 residues. V lost 3 bases to trimming and J lost 6 bases, with 17 bases between them. The CDR3 here is CASSISGRVKAEAFF. CDR3 DNA sequence: TGTGCCAGTAGTATCTCGGGCAGGGTGAAGGCTGAAGCTTTCTTT.

At least ten counts were recorded for this clonotype. This chain connects TRBV7-8 to TRBJ1-5; D possibly corresponds to TRBD1 (6 bases). There are 17 residues in the CDR3. Deletions cut 3 bases from V and 1 base from J, with 16 bases between. Germline V gives CDR1 SGHVS, CDR2 FQNEAQ. The CDR3 is CASSFGTPEESNQPQHF. CDR3 DNA: TGTGCCAGCAGCTTTGGGACACCTGAGGAAAGCAATCAGCCCCAGCATTTT.

The V gene is TRBV4-1, the J gene TRBJ2-5; D possibly uses TRBD1 or TRBD2 (6 bases each). There are 12 residues in the CDR3. Germline CDR1 MGHRA, CDR2 YSYEKL. Trimming shortened V by 1 base and J by 10 bases, and 10 bases separated the two germline ends. The CDR3 is CASSQAGADQYF. The CDR3 DNA reads TGCGCCAGCAGCCAAGCGGGGGCGGACCAGTACTTC.

The sample holds many counts of this clonotype. The rearrangement joins TRBV6-1 to TRBJ1-5; the D is unclear. Germline V CDR1 and CDR2: MNHNS, SASEGT. V lost 5 bases to trimming and J lost 2 bases, with 16 bases between them. This CDR3 is built from 16 residues. CDR3 in amino acids: CASSPNPGYGNQPQHF. CDR3 nucleotide sequence: TGTGCCAGCAGTCCCAACCCGGGGTACGGCAATCAGCCCCAGCATTTT.

In this sample, this clonotype turned up many times. The J gene is TRBJ2-5, the V gene TRBV2; 7 nucleotides align to TRBD2. The CDR3 has 12 residues. Germline-derived CDR1 and CDR2 are SNHLY and FYNNEI. J lost 3 bases, V lost 7 bases, and 2 bases had no gene match. The CDR3 loop is CASKSGEETQYF. DNA of the CDR3: TGTGCCAGCAAGAGCGGGGAAGAGACCCAGTACTTC.

The CDR3 DNA reads as TGTGCCAGCAGCTTAGACCTGGACAGGGGAGAGACCCAGTACTTC. Its translation: CASSLDLDRGETQYF. V gene TRBV7-9 combines with J gene TRBJ2-5; 9 bases map to TRBD1. Germline CDR1 is SEHNR and CDR2 is FQNEAQ (reference sequence). CDR3 length: 15 amino acids. J gave up 4 bases and V 1 base, and 4 bases lay outside the gene matches.

The chain combines TRBV6-5 with TRBJ1-4, with no clear D. Trimming took 4 bases from V and 3 from J, leaving 9 bases between them. The CDR3 totals 14 residues. The germline V gene encodes CDR1 MNHEY and CDR2 SVGAGI. CDR3 region: CASSFLGSNEKLFF. DNA for the CDR3: TGTGCCAGCAGTTTCCTTGGATCTAATGAAAAACTGTTTTTT.

The chain joins TRBV3-1 to TRBJ2-1; 9 bases are a match to TRBD1. V dropped 1 base and J dropped 12; count of bases not matched to a gene: 1. The CDR3 has 12 amino acids. Germline V gives CDR1 LGHDT, CDR2 YNNKEL (reference sequence). This chain's CDR3 is CASSQVTGGQFF. The CDR3 DNA sequence: TGTGCCAGCAGCCAAGTGACAGGGGGGCAGTTCTTC.

This clonotype occurred once. At one boundary the junction diverges from the germline segment, which might be a read error. The V call is TRBV12-3 or TRBV12-4, the J call TRBJ1-3; D unclear. This CDR3 has 15 amino acids. Written as DNA, the CDR3 is TGTGCCAGCAGATCGGGCACGCTCTCTGGAAACACCGGGGATTTT. It encodes CASRSGTLSGNTGDF.

This chain joins TRBV2 and TRBJ2-1; 10 positions agree with TRBD1. The CDR3 is 15 amino acids. With 6 bases clipped from V and 7 bases from J, the junction kept 9 bases outside the gene matches. Germline V gives CDR1 SNHLY, CDR2 FYNNEI. The CDR3: CASSSATGGGNEQFF. The CDR3 DNA reads as TGTGCCAGCAGCTCTGCGACAGGGGGCGGAAATGAGCAGTTCTTC.